This is a list of T cell receptor beta chains from one sample in a study of blood T cell repertoires in COVID-19. Sequenced by immunoSEQ multiplex PCR; TCRdb stores in-frame clones only, minus some. Of 70,000 or so clones detected, 60% to 85% appear once; the ten largest clones hold under 30%. The source material was peripheral blood. The receptors derive from a human donor in a cohort sampled during active COVID-19. Both conserved end residues are part of each CDR3. D genes are given only for firm matches. Clone size appears in some rows only: once, few, many, or a class for an expanded clone.

.	TRBV5-1	TRBD1	TRBJ2-3	TGCGCCAGCAGCTTGGGTTCAGGGGGAGCGGATACGCAGTATTTT	CASSLGSGGADTQYF
.	TRBV3-1/TRBV3-2	TRBD1	TRBJ1-6	TGTGCCAGCAGCTTCGGACAGGGGAATTCACCCCTCCACTTT	CASSFGQGNSPLHF
.	TRBV19	TRBD1	TRBJ1-4	TGTGCCAGTAGCCCGACAGGGGTAAATGAAAAACTGTTTTTT	CASSPTGVNEKLFF
.	TRBV10-1	TRBD1	TRBJ2-3	TGCGCCAGCAGACAACAGGGGCCAAGCACAGATACGCAGTATTTT	CASRQQGPSTDTQYF
.	TRBV11-3	TRBD2	TRBJ2-1	TGTGCCAGCAGCCGGGGACTAGCGGGCGACTCCTACAATGAGCAGTTCTTC	CASSRGLAGDSYNEQFF
.	TRBV5-1	.	TRBJ2-7	TGCGCCAGCAGCTATTCGACAGGAACCTACGAGCAGTACTTC	CASSYSTGTYEQYF
.	TRBV11-3	TRBD2	TRBJ2-1	TGTGCCAGCAGCTTAGAGTTCGGGCGCAGCGGGAGAACGGTTGGGAATGAGCAGTTCTTC	CASSLEFGRSGRTVGNEQFF
.	TRBV5-4	.	TRBJ2-1	TGTGCCAGCAGCTTTCGTAGAACTACTGCCTACAATGAGCAGTTCTTC	CASSFRRTTAYNEQFF
.	TRBV7-8	TRBD1	TRBJ2-7	TGTGCCAGCAGCTCAACCAGGTGGCGGGCGGGACAGGGGGCCTACGAGCAGTACTTC	CASSSTRWRAGQGAYEQYF
once	TRBV24-1	.	TRBJ2-1	TGTGCCACCAGTGACCCCGTCAGGGGCCATGAGCAGTTCTTC	CATSDPVRGHEQFF
.	TRBV7-2	.	TRBJ2-5	TGTGCCAGCAGCTTGCTTACAGGAAGCCCGGAGACCCAGTACTTC	CASSLLTGSPETQYF
.	TRBV10-3	.	TRBJ1-2	TGTGCCATCAGTGAGGCACGAGTTAACTATGGCTACACCTTC	CAISEARVNYGYTF
.	TRBV28	TRBD1	TRBJ2-6	TGTGCCAGCAGTGTAACAGGGGCTGGGGCCAACGTCCTGACTTTC	CASSVTGAGANVLTF
.	TRBV5-1	.	TRBJ2-7	TGCGCCAGCAGCTTGGGTGGGGGGGCCGACGAGCAGTACTTC	CASSLGGGADEQYF
few	TRBV28	TRBD2	TRBJ2-1	TGTGCCAGCATCGGACTAGCGGGAGGGCCCTATGAGCAGTTCTTC	CASIGLAGGPYEQFF
.	TRBV18	TRBD2	TRBJ2-1	TGTGCCAGCTCACCAGGGATAGCGGGAGGGAATGAGCAGTTCTTC	CASSPGIAGGNEQFF
once	TRBV5-6	.	TRBJ2-2	TGTGCCAGCAGCTTGATGGGGACTGAGAACACCGGGGAGCTGTTTTTT	CASSLMGTENTGELFF
.	TRBV7-2	TRBD1	TRBJ1-2	TGTGCCAGCAGCTTAGCAGGGGGCGGCTATGGCTACACCTTC	CASSLAGGGYGYTF
.	TRBV11-2	.	TRBJ1-2	TGTGCCAGCAGCTTAGATCCGACTTACTATGGCTACACCTTC	CASSLDPTYYGYTF
.	TRBV4-1	.	TRBJ2-2	TGCGCCAGCAGCCAAAGCACGGGACAGAACACCGGGGAGCTGTTTTTT	CASSQSTGQNTGELFF
.	TRBV24-1	.	TRBJ1-5	TGTGCCACCAGTGATGGCCGCGCGGCCTCATCGAATCAGCCCCAGCATTTT	CATSDGRAASSNQPQHF
.	TRBV14	TRBD2	TRBJ2-3	TGTGCCAGCAGCCAAGGCGGGGGGGTCACAGATACGCAGTATTTT	CASSQGGGVTDTQYF
.	TRBV10-3	.	TRBJ2-7	TGTGCCATCAGTGACCACAGATTACCCTACGAGCAGTACTTC	CAISDHRLPYEQYF
.	TRBV4-1	.	TRBJ2-3	TGCGCCAGCAGCCAAGATTTCCCTATAGGTGGCGGTCCCACAGATACGCAGTATTTT	CASSQDFPIGGGPTDTQYF
.	TRBV10-1	.	TRBJ1-1	TGCGCCAGCAGCCTCGGGATGAACACTGAAGCTTTCTTT	CASSLGMNTEAFF
.	TRBV18	TRBD1	TRBJ1-6	TGTGCCAGCTCACCAGGACAGGGGAACTCACCCCTCCACTTT	CASSPGQGNSPLHF
.	TRBV5-4	.	TRBJ2-3	TGTGCCAGCAGCGTCTACACAGATACGCAGTATTTT	CASSVYTDTQYF
.	TRBV5-1	.	TRBJ2-6	TGCGCCAGCAGCTTTGACAGCTCTGGGGCCAACGTCCTGACTTTC	CASSFDSSGANVLTF
.	TRBV18	.	TRBJ1-1	TGTGCCAGCTCACCAACGTCGGTTGAAGCTTTCTTT	CASSPTSVEAFF
.	TRBV20-1	.	TRBJ1-6	TGCAGTGCTAGTTTGGACGCCCGACTGCGGGATTCACCCCTCCACTTT	CSASLDARLRDSPLHF
.	TRBV4-2	TRBD1	TRBJ2-5	TGTGCCAGCAGCCGATCGGGACAGAAGGAGACCCAGTACTTC	CASSRSGQKETQYF
.	TRBV5-1	.	TRBJ1-1	TGCGCCAGCAGCTTGGGGGACGGGGGTGAAGCTTTCTTT	CASSLGDGGEAFF
.	TRBV7-8	.	TRBJ1-5	TGTGCCAGCAGCGTCCGGGACTCTAGCAATCAGCCCCAGCATTTT	CASSVRDSSNQPQHF
.	TRBV3-1/TRBV3-2	.	TRBJ2-1	TGTGCCAGCAGCCAAGTTGGCGGCGAGCAGTTCTTC	CASSQVGGEQFF
.	TRBV2	.	TRBJ2-6	TGTGCCTCCAGACAGAGAACCAACTCTGGGGCCAACGTCCTGACTTTC	CASRQRTNSGANVLTF
.	TRBV19	.	TRBJ2-4	TGTGCCAGTAAGGAGGGACGGTCCATAGCCAAAAACATTCAGTACTTC	CASKEGRSIAKNIQYF
.	TRBV28	.	TRBJ1-2	TGTGCCAGCAGTTTGCGGAAAAACTATGGCTACACCTTC	CASSLRKNYGYTF
.	TRBV6-5	.	TRBJ1-4	TGTGCCAGCAGAAGATCCGGAGCAACTAATGAAAAACTGTTTTTT	CASRRSGATNEKLFF
few	TRBV4-3	.	TRBJ2-1	TGCGCCAGCAGCCGCGGGGTAGTTAGGGATGAGCAGTTCTTC	CASSRGVVRDEQFF
.	TRBV2	.	TRBJ2-2	TGTGCCAGCAGCCCCGGACAATTCGGGGAGCTGTTTTTT	CASSPGQFGELFF
.	TRBV7-9	.	TRBJ2-5	TGTGCCAGCAGCTTCTCAAGGGGCAGGGAGACCCAGTACTTC	CASSFSRGRETQYF